The rows below give T cell receptor beta chains drawn from one sample of a study of prognosis after radiotherapy for stage I lung cancer. Each CDR3 protein gets one entry after TCRdb re-called the multiplex PCR reads with MiXCR. This table holds some 13,000 distinct CDR3 sequences, approximately 47% found once. The sample was PBMCs, taken before or after stereotactic body radiation therapy (not recorded which). The receptors come from a donor of 50 years or more with non-small cell lung cancer. Each CDR3 is given with its conserved first and last residue. D genes are given only for firm matches. Not every row has a clone size; where given, it reads once, few, many or a size class.

V gene	clone size	D gene	CDR3 length	J gene	CDR3 protein	CDR3 DNA
TRBV20-1	-	-	13	TRBJ1-2	CSARDGAVYGYTF	TGCAGTGCTAGAGACGGGGCAGTCTATGGCTACACCTTC
TRBV16	-	-	11	TRBJ2-1	CASSQGSEQFF	TGTGCCAGCAGCCAAGGAAGTGAGCAGTTCTTC
TRBV6-2/TRBV6-3	-	-	16	TRBJ2-3	CTSGYSQGTTTDTQYF	TGTACCAGCGGTTACTCTCAGGGGACTACCACAGATACGCAGTATTTT
TRBV6-1	many	-	15	TRBJ2-6	CASRNAGSGANVLTF	TGTGCCAGCCGGAACGCAGGCTCTGGGGCCAACGTCCTGACTTTC
TRBV25-1	many	-	13	TRBJ2-7	CASAPGAEYEQYF	TGTGCCAGCGCCCCGGGGGCTGAGTACGAGCAGTACTTC
TRBV11-1	-	-	14	TRBJ2-3	CASTQGRSTYTQYF	TGTGCCAGCACCCAGGGACGTAGCACATATACGCAGTATTTT
TRBV20-1	-	-	11	TRBJ1-1	CSAIDNSEAFF	TGCAGTGCTATAGATAACTCCGAAGCTTTCTTT
TRBV11-2	medium-sized	-	13	TRBJ2-7	CASARRGSYEQYF	TGTGCCAGCGCCAGGCGTGGGTCCTACGAGCAGTACTTC
TRBV20-1	few	TRBD1	15	TRBJ2-1	CSANTGDQPYNEQFF	TGCAGTGCTAATACAGGGGACCAACCGTACAATGAGCAGTTCTTC
TRBV6-5	-	TRBD1	19	TRBJ1-6	CVSIYQGGQGSSYNSSLHF	TGTGTCAGCATTTACCAGGGGGGACAGGGTAGCTCCTATAATTCATCCCTCCACTTT
TRBV3-1	many	TRBD1	15	TRBJ1-6	CASSRGAGGGSPLHF	TGTGCCAGCAGCCGGGGGGCAGGGGGCGGTTCACCCCTCCACTTT
TRBV7-3	many	TRBD1	15	TRBJ1-2	CASSMGTGPGYGYTF	TGTGCCAGCAGCATGGGGACAGGGCCGGGGTATGGCTACACCTTC
TRBV12-3/TRBV12-4	once	TRBD2	15	TRBJ2-2	CASSLTGGGTGELFF	TGTGCCAGCAGTTTAACTGGCGGGGGCACCGGGGAGCTGTTTTTT
TRBV6-1	-	-	15	TRBJ1-3	CASSELEGYGNTIYF	TGTGCCAGCAGTGAATTAGAGGGGTACGGAAACACCATATATTTT
TRBV6-1	-	-	13	TRBJ1-5	CASSPKVEQPHHF	TGTGCCAGCAGTCCTAAGGTAGAACAGCCCCATCATTTT
TRBV20-1	-	TRBD2	15	TRBJ2-5	CSARPILAGQETKYF	TGCAGTGCTAGACCCATACTAGCGGGGCAAGAAACCAAGTACTTC
TRBV4-2	-	TRBD2	15	TRBJ2-5	CASSQGFTGGETQYF	TGTGCCAGCAGCCAAGGCTTCACGGGAGGAGAGACCCAGTACTTC
TRBV5-1	medium-sized	TRBD2	20	TRBJ2-1	CASSLAADKLAGVSYNEQFF	TGCGCCAGCAGCTTGGCCGCAGACAAGTTAGCGGGGGTTTCCTACAATGAGCAGTTCTTC
TRBV6-1	many	-	13	TRBJ2-4	CASSESKRNIQYF	TGTGCCAGCAGTGAATCGAAACGAAACATTCAGTACTTC
TRBV20-1	-	-	14	TRBJ2-1	CSARAGGGYDEQFF	TGCAGTGCTAGAGCTGGAGGGGGTTACGATGAGCAGTTCTTC
TRBV9	once	TRBD2	17	TRBJ2-2	CASSVGLAGGHVGELFF	TGTGCCAGCAGCGTCGGACTAGCGGGAGGGCATGTCGGGGAGCTGTTTTTT
TRBV7-9	medium-sized	-	15	TRBJ1-6	CASSLLDSRNSPLHF	TGTGCCAGCAGCTTACTCGACAGTCGTAATTCACCCCTCCACTTT
TRBV12-3/TRBV12-4	-	-	13	TRBJ1-1	CASSINRDTEAFF	TGTGCCAGCAGTATTAACCGGGACACAGAAGCTTTCTTT
TRBV5-1	many	TRBD1	13	TRBJ1-5	CASSRTGNQPQHF	TGCGCCAGCAGCCGGACAGGGAATCAGCCCCAGCATTTT
TRBV6-1	few	TRBD2	15	TRBJ2-1	CASSFASGRDYEQFF	TGTGCCAGCAGTTTTGCTAGCGGGAGAGACTATGAGCAGTTCTTC
TRBV9	many	TRBD2	18	TRBJ2-1	CASSVDPHPGLEEPEQFF	TGTGCCAGCAGCGTAGACCCCCACCCGGGACTAGAGGAGCCTGAGCAGTTCTTC
TRBV29-1	many	-	11	TRBJ1-1	CSVEGRPEAFF	TGCAGCGTTGAAGGCCGACCTGAAGCTTTCTTT
TRBV28	many	TRBD2	15	TRBJ2-1	CASSLPPGEGNEQFF	TGTGCCAGCAGTTTACCCCCCGGGGAGGGTAATGAGCAGTTCTTC
TRBV20-1	-	TRBD1	14	TRBJ2-1	CSATRQGATNEQFF	TGCAGTGCCACACGACAGGGGGCTACGAACGAGCAGTTCTTC